Given below is one T cell receptor beta chain in context. The data derive from a study of T cell changes during pregnancy in multiple sclerosis. Germline V gene lookup returns CDR1 SGHRS and CDR2 YFSETQ. The CDR3 covers 18 residues. V was pared by 2 bases and J by 6 bases, with 16 bases of the junction left unmatched. Sequencing used immunoSEQ multiplex PCR; TCRdb keeps in-frame clones, though not all of them. The table records 45,000 or so clones, roughly 95% of them present only once. The origin of this receptor is a female donor with multiple sclerosis, enrolled in a pregnancy study. The sequencing used peripheral blood, collected in the second trimester of pregnancy. The chain has TRBV5-1 and TRBJ2-2, with 7 positions matching TRBD1. CDR3 loop: CASSLGGRGSNLAGELFF. In nucleotides, the CDR3 is TGCGCCAGCAGCTTAGGTGGCAGGGGGTCAAACCTCGCCGGGGAGCTGTTTTTT.